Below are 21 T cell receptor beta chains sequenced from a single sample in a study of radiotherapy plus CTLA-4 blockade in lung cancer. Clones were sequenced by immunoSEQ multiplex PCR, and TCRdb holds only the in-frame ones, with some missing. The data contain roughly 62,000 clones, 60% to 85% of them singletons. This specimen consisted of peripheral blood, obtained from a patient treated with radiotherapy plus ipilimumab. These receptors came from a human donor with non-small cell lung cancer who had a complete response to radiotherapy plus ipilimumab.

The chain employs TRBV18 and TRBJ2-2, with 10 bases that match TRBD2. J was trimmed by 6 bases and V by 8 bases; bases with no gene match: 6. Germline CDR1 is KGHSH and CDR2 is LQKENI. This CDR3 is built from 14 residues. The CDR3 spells CASTFGLAAGELFF. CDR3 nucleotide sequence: TGTGCCAGCACTTTCGGACTAGCGGCCGGGGAGCTGTTTTTT. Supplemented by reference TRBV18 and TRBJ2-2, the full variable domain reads NAGVMQNPRHLVRRRGQEARLRCSPMKGHSHVYWYRQLPEEGLKFMVYLQKENIIDESGMPKERFSAEFPKEGPSILRIQQVVRGDSAAYFCASTFGLAAGELFFGEGSRLTVL.

The chain's CDR3 is CASSQKRGGLDEQFF. The CDR3 DNA sequence: TGTGCCAGCAGCCAAAAGCGGGGGGGCCTGGATGAGCAGTTCTTC. The V and J genes are TRBV9 and TRBJ2-1, with 10 bases identical to TRBD2. Unmatched junction bases numbered 9, after V lost 4 bases and J lost 8 bases. The CDR3 loop spans 15 amino acids. CDR1 and CDR2 from the germline V gene are SGDLS and YYNGEE.

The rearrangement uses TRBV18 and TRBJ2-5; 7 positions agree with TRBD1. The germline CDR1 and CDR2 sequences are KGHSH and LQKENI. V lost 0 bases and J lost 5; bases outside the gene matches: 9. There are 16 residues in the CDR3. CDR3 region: CASSPPLGGSSETQYF. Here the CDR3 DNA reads TGTGCCAGCTCACCACCGCTAGGGGGCAGCTCGGAGACCCAGTACTTC.

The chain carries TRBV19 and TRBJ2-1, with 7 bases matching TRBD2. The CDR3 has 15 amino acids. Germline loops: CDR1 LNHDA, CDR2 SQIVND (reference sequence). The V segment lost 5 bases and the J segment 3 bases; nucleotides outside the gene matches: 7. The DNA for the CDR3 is TGTGCCAGTAGTCAATACCGGGACTACTACAATGAGCAGTTCTTC. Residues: CASSQYRDYYNEQFF.

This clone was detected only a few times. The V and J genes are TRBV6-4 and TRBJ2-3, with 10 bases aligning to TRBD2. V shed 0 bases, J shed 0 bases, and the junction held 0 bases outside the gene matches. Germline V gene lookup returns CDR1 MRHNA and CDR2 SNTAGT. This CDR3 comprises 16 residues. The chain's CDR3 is CASSDSTSGSTDTQYF. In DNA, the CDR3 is TGTGCCAGCAGTGACTCGACTAGCGGGAGCACAGATACGCAGTATTTT.

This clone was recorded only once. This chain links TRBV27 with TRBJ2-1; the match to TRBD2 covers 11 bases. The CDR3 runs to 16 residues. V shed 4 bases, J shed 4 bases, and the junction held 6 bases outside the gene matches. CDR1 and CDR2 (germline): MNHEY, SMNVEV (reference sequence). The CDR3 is CASSSPTSGAYNEQFF. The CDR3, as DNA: TGTGCCAGCAGTTCGCCGACTAGCGGGGCGTACAATGAGCAGTTCTTC.

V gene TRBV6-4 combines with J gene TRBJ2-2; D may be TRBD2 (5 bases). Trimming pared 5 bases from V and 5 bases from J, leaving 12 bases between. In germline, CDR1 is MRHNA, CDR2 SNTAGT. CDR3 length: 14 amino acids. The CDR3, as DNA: TGTGCCAGCAGTCGGGCCGAGGGAACCGGGGAGCTGTTTTTT. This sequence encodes CASSRAEGTGELFF.

The CDR3 region has the DNA TGTGCCAGCAGCTTGGGTACAGATCTACGGAACATTCAGTACTTC. It encodes CASSLGTDLRNIQYF. The chain recombines TRBV5-4 with TRBJ2-4; D uncertain. The V gene lost 0 bases and the J gene lost 7 bases, with 14 bases spanning the gap. Germline V gene data show CDR1 as SGHNT and CDR2 as YYREEE (reference sequence). This CDR3 has 15 residues.

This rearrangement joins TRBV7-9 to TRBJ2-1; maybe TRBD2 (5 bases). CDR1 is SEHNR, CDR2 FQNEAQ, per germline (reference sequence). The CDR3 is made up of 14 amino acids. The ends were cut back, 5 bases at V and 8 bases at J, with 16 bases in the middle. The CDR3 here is CASSRPSPRDEQFF. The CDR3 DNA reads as TGTGCCAGCAGCCGACCTAGCCCTCGGGATGAGCAGTTCTTC.

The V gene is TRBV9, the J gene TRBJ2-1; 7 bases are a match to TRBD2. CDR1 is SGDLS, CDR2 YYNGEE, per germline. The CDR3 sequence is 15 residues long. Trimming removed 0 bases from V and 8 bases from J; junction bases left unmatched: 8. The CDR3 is CASSVDSGQRDEQFF. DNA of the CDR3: TGTGCCAGCAGCGTAGATAGCGGGCAGAGGGATGAGCAGTTCTTC.

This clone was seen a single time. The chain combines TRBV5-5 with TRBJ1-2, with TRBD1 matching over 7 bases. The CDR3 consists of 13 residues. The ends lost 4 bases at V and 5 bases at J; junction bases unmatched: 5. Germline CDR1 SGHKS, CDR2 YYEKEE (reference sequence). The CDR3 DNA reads TGTGCCAGCAGCATCGACAGGGAGTATGGCTACACCTTC. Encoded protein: CASSIDREYGYTF.

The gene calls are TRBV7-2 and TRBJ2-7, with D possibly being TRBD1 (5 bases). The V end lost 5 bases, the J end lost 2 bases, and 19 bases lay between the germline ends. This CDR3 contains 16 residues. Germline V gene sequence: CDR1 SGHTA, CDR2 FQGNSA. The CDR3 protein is CASSRQTAAIPYEQYF. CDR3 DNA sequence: TGTGCCAGCAGCAGACAGACAGCAGCCATCCCCTACGAGCAGTACTTC.

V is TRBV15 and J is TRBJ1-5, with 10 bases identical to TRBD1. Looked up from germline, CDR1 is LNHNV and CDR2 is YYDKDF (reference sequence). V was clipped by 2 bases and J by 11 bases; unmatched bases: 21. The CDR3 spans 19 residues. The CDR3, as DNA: TGTGCCACCAGCAGACAGACAGGGGGCGTCACTGGGGCCAATGGGGCCCAGCATTTT. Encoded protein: CATSRQTGGVTGANGAQHF. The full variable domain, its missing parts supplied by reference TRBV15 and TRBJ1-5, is DAMVIQNPRYQVTQFGKPVTLSCSQTLNHNVMYWYQQKSSQAPKLLFHYYDKDFNNEADTPDNFQSRRPNTSFCFLDIRSPGLGDTAMYLCATSRQTGGVTGANGAQHFGDGTRLSIL.

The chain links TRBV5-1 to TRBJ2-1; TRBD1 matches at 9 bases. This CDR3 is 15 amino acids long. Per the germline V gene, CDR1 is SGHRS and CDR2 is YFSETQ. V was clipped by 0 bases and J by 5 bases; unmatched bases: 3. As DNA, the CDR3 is TGCGCCAGCAGCTTGGCACAGGGGGCGGACAATGAGCAGTTCTTC. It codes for CASSLAQGADNEQFF.

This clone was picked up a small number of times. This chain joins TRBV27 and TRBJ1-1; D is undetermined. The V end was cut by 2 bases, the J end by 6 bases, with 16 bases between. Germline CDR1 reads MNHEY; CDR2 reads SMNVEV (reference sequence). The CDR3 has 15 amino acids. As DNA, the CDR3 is TGTGCCAGCAGTTTACAGTGGAACGGATACTCTGAAGCTTTCTTT. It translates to CASSLQWNGYSEAFF.

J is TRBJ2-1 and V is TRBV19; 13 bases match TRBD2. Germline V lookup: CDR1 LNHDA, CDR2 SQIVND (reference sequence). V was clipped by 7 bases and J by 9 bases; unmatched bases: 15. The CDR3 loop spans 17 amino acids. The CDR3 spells CASKSTSGTSGTGEQFF. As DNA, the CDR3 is TGTGCCAGTAAATCAACCTCCGGGACTAGCGGGACGGGTGAGCAGTTCTTC.

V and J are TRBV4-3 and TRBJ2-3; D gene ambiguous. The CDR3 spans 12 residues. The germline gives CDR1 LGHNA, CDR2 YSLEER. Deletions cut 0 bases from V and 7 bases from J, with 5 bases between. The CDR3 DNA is TGCGCCAGCAGCCAAGAAGGAAATACGCAGTATTTT. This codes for CASSQEGNTQYF.

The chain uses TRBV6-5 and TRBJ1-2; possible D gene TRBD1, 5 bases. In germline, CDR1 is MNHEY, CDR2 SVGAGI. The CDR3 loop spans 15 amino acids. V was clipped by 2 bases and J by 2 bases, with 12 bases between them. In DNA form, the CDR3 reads TGTGCCAGCAGTTACACGGGACCCCCGAACTATGGCTACACCTTC. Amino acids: CASSYTGPPNYGYTF.

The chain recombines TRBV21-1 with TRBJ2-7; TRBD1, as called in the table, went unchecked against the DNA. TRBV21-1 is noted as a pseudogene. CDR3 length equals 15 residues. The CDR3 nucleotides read TGTGCCAGCAGCCCGTGGACAGGTGATACCTACGAGCAGTACTTC. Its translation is CASSPWTGDTYEQYF.

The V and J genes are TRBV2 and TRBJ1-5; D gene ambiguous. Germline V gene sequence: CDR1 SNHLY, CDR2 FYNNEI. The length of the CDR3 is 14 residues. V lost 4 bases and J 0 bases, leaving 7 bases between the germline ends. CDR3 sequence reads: CASSGIHSNQPQHF. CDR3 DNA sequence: TGTGCCAGCAGTGGGATACATAGCAATCAGCCCCAGCATTTT.

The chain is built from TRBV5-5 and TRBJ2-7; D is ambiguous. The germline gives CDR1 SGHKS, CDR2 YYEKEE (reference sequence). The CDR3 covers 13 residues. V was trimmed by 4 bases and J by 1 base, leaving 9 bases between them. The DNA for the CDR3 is TGTGCCAGCAGCCTGCCCAATTCCTACGAGCAGTACGTC. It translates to CASSLPNSYEQYV.